This T cell receptor (beta chain) was sequenced for a study of blood T cell repertoires in COVID-19. Across the whole study: The samples span acute and convalescent COVID-19 from the United States, Italy and Spain.

Unmatched junction bases numbered 7, after V lost 2 bases and J lost 6 bases. The CDR3 extends over 16 amino acids. CDR1 is SNHLY, CDR2 FYNNEI, per germline. Only in-frame clones appear in the TCRdb table, and some are missing; sequencing was by immunoSEQ multiplex PCR. This sample has about 170,000 clones, with less than 85% found just once. This clone was counted between two and nine times. The sequence was obtained from a woman aged 45-65 years who had recovered from COVID-19. The sample consisted of PBMCs or T cells enriched from blood (not recorded which). The gene calls are TRBV2 and TRBJ2-2, with 9 bases that match TRBD2. In DNA, the CDR3 is TGTGCCAGCAGTGAAAGACGCGGGGGGGCCTCCGGGGAGCTGTTTTTT. Protein: CASSERRGGASGELFF.